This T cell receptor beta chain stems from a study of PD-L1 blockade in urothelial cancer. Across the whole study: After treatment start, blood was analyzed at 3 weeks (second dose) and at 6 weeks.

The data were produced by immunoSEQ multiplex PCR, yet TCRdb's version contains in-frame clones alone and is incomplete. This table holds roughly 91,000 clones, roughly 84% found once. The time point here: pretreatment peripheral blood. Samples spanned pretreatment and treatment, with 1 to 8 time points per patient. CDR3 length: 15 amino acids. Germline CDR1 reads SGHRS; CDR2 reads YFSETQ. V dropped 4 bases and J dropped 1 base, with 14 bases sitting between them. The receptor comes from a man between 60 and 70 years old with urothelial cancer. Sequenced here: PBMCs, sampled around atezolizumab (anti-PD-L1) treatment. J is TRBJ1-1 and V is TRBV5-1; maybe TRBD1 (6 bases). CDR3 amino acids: CASSRSLGANTEAFF. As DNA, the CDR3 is TGCGCCAGCAGCCGATCCTTGGGGGCGAACACTGAAGCTTTCTTT.